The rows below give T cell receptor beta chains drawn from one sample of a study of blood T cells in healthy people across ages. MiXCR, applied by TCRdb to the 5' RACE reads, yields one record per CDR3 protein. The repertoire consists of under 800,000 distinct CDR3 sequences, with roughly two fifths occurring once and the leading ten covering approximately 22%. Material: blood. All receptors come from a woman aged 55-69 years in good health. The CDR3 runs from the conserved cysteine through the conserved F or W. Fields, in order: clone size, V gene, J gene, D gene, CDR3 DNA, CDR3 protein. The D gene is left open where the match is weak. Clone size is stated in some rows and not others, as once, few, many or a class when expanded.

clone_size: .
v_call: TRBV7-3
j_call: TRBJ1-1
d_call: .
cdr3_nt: TGTGCCAGCAGCTCCATCGACAGGCGGGGACCGAACACTGAAGCTTTCTTT
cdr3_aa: CASSSIDRRGPNTEAFF

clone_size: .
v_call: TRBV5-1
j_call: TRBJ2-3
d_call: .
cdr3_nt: TGCGCCAGCAGCTTGGGGAGAGGGATGACAGATACGCAGTATTTT
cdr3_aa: CASSLGRGMTDTQYF

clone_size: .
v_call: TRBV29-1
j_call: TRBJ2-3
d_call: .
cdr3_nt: TGCAGCGTTAAGGTGAGCACAGATACGCAGTATTTT
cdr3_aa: CSVKVSTDTQYF

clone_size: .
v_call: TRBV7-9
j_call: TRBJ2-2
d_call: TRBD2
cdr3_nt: TGTGCCAGCAGCTTAGAACTAGCGGGGGAGCTGTTTTTT
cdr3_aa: CASSLELAGELFF

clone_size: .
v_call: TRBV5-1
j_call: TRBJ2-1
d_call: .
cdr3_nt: TGCGCCAGCAGCTTGGCCTTGGTAGGTTGGAATGAGCAGTTCTTC
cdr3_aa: CASSLALVGWNEQFF

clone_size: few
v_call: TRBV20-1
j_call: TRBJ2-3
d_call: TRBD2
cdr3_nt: TGCAGTGCTAGCAGCAGCGGGGGAACAGATACGCAGTATTTT
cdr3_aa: CSASSSGGTDTQYF

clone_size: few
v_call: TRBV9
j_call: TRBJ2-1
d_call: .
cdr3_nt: TGTGCCAGCAGCGGGTCGTTCCTAGCGAGTGAGCAGTTCTTC
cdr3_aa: CASSGSFLASEQFF

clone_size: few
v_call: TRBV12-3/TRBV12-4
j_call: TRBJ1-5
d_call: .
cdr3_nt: TGCGCCAGCAGCTTGCAGGGCGGGCAGCCCCAGCATTTT
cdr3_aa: CASSLQGGQPQHF

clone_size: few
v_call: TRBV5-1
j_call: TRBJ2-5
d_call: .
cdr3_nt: TGCGCCAGCTCTAACCCCGAGACACTGGTTGGAACCCAGTACTTC
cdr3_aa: CASSNPETLVGTQYF

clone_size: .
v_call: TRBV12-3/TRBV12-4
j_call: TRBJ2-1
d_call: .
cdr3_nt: TGTGCCAGCAGTTCGTTATGGCGGAAGAATGAGCAGTTCTTC
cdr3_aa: CASSSLWRKNEQFF

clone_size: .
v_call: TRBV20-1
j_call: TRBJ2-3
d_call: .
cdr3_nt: TGCAGTGCCCCCGGAGGGGGGGGGTTGACAGATACGCAGTATTTT
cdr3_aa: CSAPGGGGLTDTQYF